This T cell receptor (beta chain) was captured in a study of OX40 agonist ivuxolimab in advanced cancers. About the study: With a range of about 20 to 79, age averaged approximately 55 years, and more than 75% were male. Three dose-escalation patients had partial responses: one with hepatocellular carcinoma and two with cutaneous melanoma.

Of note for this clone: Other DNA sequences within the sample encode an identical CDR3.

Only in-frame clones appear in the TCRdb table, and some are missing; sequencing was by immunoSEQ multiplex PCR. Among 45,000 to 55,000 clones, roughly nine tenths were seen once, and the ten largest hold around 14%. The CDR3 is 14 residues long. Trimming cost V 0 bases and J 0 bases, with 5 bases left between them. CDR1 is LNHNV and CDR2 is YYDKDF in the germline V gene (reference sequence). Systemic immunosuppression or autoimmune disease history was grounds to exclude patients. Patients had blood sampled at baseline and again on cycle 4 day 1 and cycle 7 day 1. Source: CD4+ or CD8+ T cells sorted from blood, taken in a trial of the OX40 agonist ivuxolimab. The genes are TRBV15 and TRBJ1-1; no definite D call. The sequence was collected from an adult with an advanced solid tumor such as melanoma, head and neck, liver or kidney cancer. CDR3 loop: CATSRDAVNTEAFF. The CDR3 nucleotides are TGTGCCACCAGCAGAGATGCGGTGAACACTGAAGCTTTCTTT.